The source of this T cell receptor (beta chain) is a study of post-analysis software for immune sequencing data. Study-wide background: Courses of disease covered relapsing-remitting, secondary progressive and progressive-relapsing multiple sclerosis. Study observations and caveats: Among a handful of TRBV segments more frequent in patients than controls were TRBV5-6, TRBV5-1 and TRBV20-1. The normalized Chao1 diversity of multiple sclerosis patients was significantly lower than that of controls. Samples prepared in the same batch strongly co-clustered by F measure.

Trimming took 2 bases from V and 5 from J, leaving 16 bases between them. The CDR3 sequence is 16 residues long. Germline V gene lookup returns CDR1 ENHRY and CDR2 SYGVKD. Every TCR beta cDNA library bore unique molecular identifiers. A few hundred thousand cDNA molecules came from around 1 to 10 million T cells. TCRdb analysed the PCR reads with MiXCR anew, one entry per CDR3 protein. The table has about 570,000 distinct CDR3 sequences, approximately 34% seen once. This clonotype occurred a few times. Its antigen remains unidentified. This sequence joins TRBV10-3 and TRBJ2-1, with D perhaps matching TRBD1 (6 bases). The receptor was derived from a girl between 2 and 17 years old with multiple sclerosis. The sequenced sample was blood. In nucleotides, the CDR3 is TGTGCCATCAGTGAGATCAGGGGCGAACTAAACAATGAGCAGTTCTTC. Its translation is CAISEIRGELNNEQFF.